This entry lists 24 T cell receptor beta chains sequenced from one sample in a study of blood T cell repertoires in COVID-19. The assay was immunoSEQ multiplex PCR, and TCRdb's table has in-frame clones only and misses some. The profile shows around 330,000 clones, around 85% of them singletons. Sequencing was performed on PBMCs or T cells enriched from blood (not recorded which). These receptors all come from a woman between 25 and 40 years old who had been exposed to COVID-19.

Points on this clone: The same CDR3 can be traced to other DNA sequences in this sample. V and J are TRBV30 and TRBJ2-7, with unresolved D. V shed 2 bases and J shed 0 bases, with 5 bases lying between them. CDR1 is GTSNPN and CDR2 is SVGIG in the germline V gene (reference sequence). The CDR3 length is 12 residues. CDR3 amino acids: CAWSRSSYEQYF. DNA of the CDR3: TGTGCCTGGAGTAGGAGCTCCTACGAGCAGTACTTC. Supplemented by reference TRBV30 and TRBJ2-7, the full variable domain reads SQTIHQWPATLVQPVGSPLSLECTVEGTSNPNLYWYRQAAGRGLQLLFYSVGIGQISSEVPQNLSASRPQDRQFILSSKKLLLSDSGFYLCAWSRSSYEQYFGPGTRLTVT.

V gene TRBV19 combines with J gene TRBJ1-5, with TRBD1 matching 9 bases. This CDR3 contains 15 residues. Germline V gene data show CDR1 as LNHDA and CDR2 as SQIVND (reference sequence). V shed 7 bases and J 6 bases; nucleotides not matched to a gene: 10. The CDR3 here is CASNPQGADGQPQHF. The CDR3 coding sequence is TGTGCCAGTAACCCACAGGGGGCGGATGGTCAGCCCCAGCATTTT.

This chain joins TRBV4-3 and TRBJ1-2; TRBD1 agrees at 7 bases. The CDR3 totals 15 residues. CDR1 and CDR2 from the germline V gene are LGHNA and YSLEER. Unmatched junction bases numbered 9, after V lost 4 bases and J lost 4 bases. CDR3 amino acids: CASSLMTGSGYGYTF. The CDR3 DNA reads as TGCGCCAGCAGCCTGATGACAGGGTCAGGCTATGGCTACACCTTC.

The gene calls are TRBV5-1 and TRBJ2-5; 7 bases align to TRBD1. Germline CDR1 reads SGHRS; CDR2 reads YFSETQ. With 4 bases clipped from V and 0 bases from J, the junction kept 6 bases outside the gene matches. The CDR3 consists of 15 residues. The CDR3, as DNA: TGCGCCAGCAGCACAGGGACAGCGTACCAAGAGACCCAGTACTTC. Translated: CASSTGTAYQETQYF. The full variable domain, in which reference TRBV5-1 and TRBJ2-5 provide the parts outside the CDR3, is KAGVTQTPRYLIKTRGQQVTLSCSPISGHRSVSWYQQTPGQGLQFLFEYFSETQRNKGNFPGRFSGRQFSNSRSEMNVSTLELGDSALYLCASSTGTAYQETQYFGPGTRLLVL.

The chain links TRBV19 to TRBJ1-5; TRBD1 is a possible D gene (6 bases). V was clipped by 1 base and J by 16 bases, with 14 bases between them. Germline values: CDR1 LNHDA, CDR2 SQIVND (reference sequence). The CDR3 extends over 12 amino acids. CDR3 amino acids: CASSIGGGPPHF. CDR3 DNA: TGTGCCAGTAGTATAGGGGGGGGCCCTCCTCATTTT.

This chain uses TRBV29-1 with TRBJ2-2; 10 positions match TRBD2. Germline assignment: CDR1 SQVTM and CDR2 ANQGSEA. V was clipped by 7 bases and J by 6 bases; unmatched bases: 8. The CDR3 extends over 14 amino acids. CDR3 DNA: TGCAGCGCCCACGAGCGGGGGGGCCCCGGGGAGCTGTTTTTT. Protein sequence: CSAHERGGPGELFF.

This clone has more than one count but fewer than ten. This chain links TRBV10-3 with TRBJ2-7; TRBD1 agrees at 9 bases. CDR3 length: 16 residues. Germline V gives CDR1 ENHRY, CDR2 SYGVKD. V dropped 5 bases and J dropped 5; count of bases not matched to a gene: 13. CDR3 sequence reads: CAISKTPGTGSHEQYF. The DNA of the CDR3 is TGTGCCATCAGTAAGACCCCCGGGACAGGGAGCCACGAGCAGTACTTC.

The CDR3 sequence is CASSYSSNYGYTF. The CDR3 nucleotides are TGTGCCAGCAGTTACTCCTCTAACTATGGCTACACCTTC. The chain links TRBV6-5 to TRBJ1-2; D gene ambiguous. The CDR3 sequence is 13 residues long. The V and J ends lost 0 bases and 0 bases respectively, with 2 bases between them. The V gene's germline CDR1 is MNHEY and CDR2 SVGAGI.

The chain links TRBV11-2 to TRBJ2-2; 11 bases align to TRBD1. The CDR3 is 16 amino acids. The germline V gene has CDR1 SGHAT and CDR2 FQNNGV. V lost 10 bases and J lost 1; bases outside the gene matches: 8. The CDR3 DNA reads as TGTGCCACCCCCGGGGGACAGGGGGTGAACACCGGGGAGCTGTTTTTT. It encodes CATPGGQGVNTGELFF.

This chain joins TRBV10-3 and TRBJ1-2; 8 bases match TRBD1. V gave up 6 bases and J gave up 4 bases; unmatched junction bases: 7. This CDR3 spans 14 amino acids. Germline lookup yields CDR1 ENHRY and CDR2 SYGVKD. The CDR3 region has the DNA TGTGCCATCAGAACCAGGGGGCAGGGCTATGGCTACACCTTC. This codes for CAIRTRGQGYGYTF.

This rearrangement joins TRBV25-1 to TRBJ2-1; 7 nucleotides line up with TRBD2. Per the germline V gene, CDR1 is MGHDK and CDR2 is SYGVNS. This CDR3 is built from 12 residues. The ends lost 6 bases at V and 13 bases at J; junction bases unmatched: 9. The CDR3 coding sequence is TGTGCCAGCAGCCAACTTAGCGGGTATCAGTTCTTC. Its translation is CASSQLSGYQFF.

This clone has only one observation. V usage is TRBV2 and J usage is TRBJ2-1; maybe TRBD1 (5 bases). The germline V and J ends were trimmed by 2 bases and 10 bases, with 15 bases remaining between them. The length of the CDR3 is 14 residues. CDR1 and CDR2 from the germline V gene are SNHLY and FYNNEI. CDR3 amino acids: CASSEIVTGGEQFF. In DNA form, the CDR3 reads TGTGCCAGCAGTGAAATAGTAACAGGCGGAGAGCAGTTCTTC.

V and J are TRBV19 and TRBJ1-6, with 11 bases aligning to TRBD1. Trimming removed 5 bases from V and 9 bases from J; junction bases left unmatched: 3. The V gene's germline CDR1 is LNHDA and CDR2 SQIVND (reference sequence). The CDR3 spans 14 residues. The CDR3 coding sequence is TGTGCCAGTAGTGGGACAGGGGGGGGTTCACCCCTCCACTTT. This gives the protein CASSGTGGGSPLHF.

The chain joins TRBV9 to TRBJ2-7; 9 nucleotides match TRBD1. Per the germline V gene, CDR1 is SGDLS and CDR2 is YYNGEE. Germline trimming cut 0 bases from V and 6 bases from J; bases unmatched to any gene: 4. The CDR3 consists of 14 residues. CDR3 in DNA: TGTGCCAGCAGCGTAGGGGGACAGGGTGCCGAGCAGTACTTC. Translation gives CASSVGGQGAEQYF.

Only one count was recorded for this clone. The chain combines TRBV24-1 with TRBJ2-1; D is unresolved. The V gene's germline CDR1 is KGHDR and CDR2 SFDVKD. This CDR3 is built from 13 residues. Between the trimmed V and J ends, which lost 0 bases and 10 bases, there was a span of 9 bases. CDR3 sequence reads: CATSDLSSREQFF. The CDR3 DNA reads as TGTGCCACCAGTGATTTGTCGTCTCGGGAGCAGTTCTTC.

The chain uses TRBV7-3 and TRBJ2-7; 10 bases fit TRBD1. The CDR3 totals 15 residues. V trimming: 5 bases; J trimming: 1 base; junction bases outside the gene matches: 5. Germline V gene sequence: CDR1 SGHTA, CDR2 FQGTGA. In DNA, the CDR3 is TGTGCCAGCAGCGTACCGGGACAGGGGTCCTACGAGCAGTACTTC. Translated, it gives CASSVPGQGSYEQYF.

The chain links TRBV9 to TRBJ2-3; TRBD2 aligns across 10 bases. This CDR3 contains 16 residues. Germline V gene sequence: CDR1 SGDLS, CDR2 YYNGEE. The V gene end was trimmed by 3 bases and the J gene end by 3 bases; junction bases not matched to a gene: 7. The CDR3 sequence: CASSDQLAGQTDTQYF. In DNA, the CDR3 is TGTGCCAGCAGCGACCAACTAGCGGGACAGACAGATACGCAGTATTTT.

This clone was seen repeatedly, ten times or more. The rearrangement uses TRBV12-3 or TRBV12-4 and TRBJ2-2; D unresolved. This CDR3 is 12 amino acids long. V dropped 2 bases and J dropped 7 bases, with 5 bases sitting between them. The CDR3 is CASSLFIGELFF. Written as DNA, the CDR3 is TGTGCCAGCAGTTTATTTATCGGGGAGCTGTTTTTT.

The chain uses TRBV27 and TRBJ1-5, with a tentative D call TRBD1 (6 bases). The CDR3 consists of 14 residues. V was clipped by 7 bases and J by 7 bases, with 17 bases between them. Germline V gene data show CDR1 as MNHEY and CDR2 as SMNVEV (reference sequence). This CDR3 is CASKLARGEQPQHF. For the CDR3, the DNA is TGTGCCAGCAAATTGGCCAGGGGTGAACAGCCCCAGCATTTT.

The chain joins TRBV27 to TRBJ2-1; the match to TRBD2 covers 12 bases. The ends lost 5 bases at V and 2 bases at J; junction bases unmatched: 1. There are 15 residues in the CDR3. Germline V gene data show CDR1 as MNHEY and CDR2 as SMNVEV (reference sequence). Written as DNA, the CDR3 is TGTGCCAGCAGTAGACTAGCGGGAGCCTACAATGAGCAGTTCTTC. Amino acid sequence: CASSRLAGAYNEQFF.

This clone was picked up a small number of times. The CDR3 sequence is CSASSSDRVDEKLFF. The CDR3 DNA reads as TGCAGTGCTAGTTCCTCGGACAGGGTGGATGAAAAACTGTTTTTT. The rearrangement joins TRBV20-1 to TRBJ1-4; TRBD1 aligns across 8 bases. Germline CDR1 DFQATT, CDR2 SNEGSKA (reference sequence). After removal of 3 bases from V and 6 bases from J, the junction contained 9 bases not matched to a gene. The CDR3 runs 15 residues.

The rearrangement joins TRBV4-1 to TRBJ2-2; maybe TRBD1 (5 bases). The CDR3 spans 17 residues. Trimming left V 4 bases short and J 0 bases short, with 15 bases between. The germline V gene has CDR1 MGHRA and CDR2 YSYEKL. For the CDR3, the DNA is TGCGCCAGCAGCCGGATACCGACAGCAACGAACACCGGGGAGCTGTTTTTT. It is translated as CASSRIPTATNTGELFF.

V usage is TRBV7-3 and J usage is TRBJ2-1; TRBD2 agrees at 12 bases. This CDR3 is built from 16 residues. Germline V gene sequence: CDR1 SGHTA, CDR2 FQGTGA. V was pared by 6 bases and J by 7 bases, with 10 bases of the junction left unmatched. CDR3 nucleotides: TGTGCCAGCAGGCCTCCGGGACTAGCGGGTTCTAATGAGCAGTTCTTC. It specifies CASRPPGLAGSNEQFF.

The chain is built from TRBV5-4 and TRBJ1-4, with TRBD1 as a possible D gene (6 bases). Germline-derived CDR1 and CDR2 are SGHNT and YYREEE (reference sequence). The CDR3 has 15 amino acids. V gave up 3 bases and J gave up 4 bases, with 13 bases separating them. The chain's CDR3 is CASSWYGGHNEKLFF. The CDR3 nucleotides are TGTGCCAGCAGCTGGTATGGGGGACATAATGAAAAACTGTTTTTT.